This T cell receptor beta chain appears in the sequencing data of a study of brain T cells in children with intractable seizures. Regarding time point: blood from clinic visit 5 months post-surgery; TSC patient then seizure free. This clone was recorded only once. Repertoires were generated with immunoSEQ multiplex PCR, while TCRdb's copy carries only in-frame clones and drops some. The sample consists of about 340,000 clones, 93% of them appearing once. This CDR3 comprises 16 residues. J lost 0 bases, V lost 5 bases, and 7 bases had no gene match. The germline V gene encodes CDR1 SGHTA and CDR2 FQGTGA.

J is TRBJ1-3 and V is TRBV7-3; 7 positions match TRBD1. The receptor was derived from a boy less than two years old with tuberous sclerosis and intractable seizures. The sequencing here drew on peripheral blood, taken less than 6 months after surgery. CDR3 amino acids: CASSLTGTFSGNTIYF. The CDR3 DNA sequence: TGTGCCAGCAGCCTGACAGGGACCTTCTCTGGAAACACCATATATTTT.